Each of the 7 T cell receptor beta chains below was sequenced from the same sample in a study of neurological immune-mediated disorders. Using its own MiXCR run on the 5' RACE reads, TCRdb lists one record per CDR3 protein. The sample shows 40,000 to 55,000 distinct CDR3 sequences, 3% of them seen only once. Sequencing was carried out using PBMCs. The receptor source for this set is a woman aged 45-65 years with multiple sclerosis.

The sample holds many counts of this clonotype. The chain links TRBV20-1 to TRBJ1-4; D may be TRBD1 (6 bases). Germline V gene sequence: CDR1 DFQATT, CDR2 SNEGSKA (reference sequence). V was pared by 4 bases and J by 7 bases, with 16 bases between. This CDR3 has 14 amino acids. This CDR3 is CSAKPRAGAEKLFF. The CDR3 DNA sequence: TGCAGTGCTAAACCCCGGGCAGGGGCTGAAAAACTGTTTTTT.

This clonotype was picked up many times. The rearrangement links TRBV27 to TRBJ1-1; D might be TRBD1 (6 bases). Germline V gene data show CDR1 as MNHEY and CDR2 as SMNVEV (reference sequence). CDR3 length: 17 residues. Trimming cost V 6 bases and J 2 bases, with 22 bases left between them. The CDR3 loop is CASRRNAGAATNTEAFF. The CDR3 DNA reads TGTGCCAGCAGACGTAATGCAGGGGCGGCTACCAACACTGAAGCTTTCTTT.

This clonotype was seen repeatedly, ten times or more. This rearrangement joins TRBV6-2 or TRBV6-3 to TRBJ1-2; 7 positions match TRBD1. Germline V gene sequence: CDR1 MNHEY, CDR2 SVGEGT. The V segment lost 9 bases and the J segment 2 bases; nucleotides outside the gene matches: 6. The CDR3 runs to 13 residues. The CDR3 DNA reads as TGTGCCAGTACGAGGGACAGCAACTATGGCTACACCTTC. This sequence encodes CASTRDSNYGYTF.

This clonotype occurred many times. The chain couples TRBV20-1 to TRBJ2-5; D remains unclear. The CDR3 is 15 residues long. From germline, CDR1 is DFQATT and CDR2 SNEGSKA (reference sequence). Trimming shortened V by 0 bases and J by 0 bases, and 11 bases separated the two germline ends. The DNA of the CDR3 is TGCAGTGCTAGAGAATACCGGGTGTACCAAGAGACCCAGTACTTC. It codes for CSAREYRVYQETQYF.

This clonotype has at least ten counts. The chain has TRBV4-1 and TRBJ2-7; D gene uncertain. CDR3 length: 14 amino acids. V lost 3 bases to trimming and J lost 2 bases, with 11 bases between them. Per germline, CDR1 MGHRA and CDR2 YSYEKL. The CDR3 DNA follows: TGCGCCAGCAGCCATTTCCTCGGGCCCTACGAGCAGTACTTC. Translated, it gives CASSHFLGPYEQYF.

This clonotype was counted ten times or more. The genes are TRBV9 and TRBJ2-4, with TRBD2 identical over 14 bases. The CDR3 covers 16 residues. Germline V gene data show CDR1 as SGDLS and CDR2 as YYNGEE. J lost 7 bases, V lost 4 bases, and 7 bases had no gene match. As DNA, the CDR3 is TGTGCCAGCAGCCCAGGGACTAGCGGGAGACTGAACATTCAGTACTTC. Protein: CASSPGTSGRLNIQYF.

In this sample, this clonotype turned up many times. This chain joins TRBV12-3 or TRBV12-4 and TRBJ2-7; 10 positions match TRBD1. Losses at the gene ends were 6 bases for V and 5 bases for J; bases not matched to a gene: 7. CDR3 length: 14 amino acids. Here the CDR3 reads CASRGTGDRNEQYF. The DNA for the CDR3 is TGTGCCAGCAGGGGGACAGGGGATAGGAACGAGCAGTACTTC.